This TCR beta chain was profiled in a study of blood T cell repertoires in COVID-19. Study as a whole: Sites across the United States, Italy and Spain contributed samples from acute and convalescent COVID-19. PBMCs, B-cell-depleted T cells, or T cells were the source of the cDNA or gDNA that made up the material.

The protocol was immunoSEQ multiplex PCR, while the TCRdb copy is restricted to in-frame clones and leaves out a portion. The sample consists of some 150,000 clones, roughly four fifths of them appearing once. Trimming cost V 2 bases and J 1 base, with 13 bases left between them. CDR3 length equals 15 residues. Germline CDR1 is SGDLS and CDR2 is YYNGEE. The gene calls are TRBV9 and TRBJ2-7; weak D call: TRBD1 (5 bases). The receptor was derived from a human donor with acute or convalescent COVID-19. The donor label of this sample is uncertain. The source material was peripheral blood. CDR3 amino acids: CASSVGWGLSYEQYF. CDR3 sequence (DNA): TGTGCCAGCAGCGTGGGGTGGGGCCTTTCCTACGAGCAGTACTTC.